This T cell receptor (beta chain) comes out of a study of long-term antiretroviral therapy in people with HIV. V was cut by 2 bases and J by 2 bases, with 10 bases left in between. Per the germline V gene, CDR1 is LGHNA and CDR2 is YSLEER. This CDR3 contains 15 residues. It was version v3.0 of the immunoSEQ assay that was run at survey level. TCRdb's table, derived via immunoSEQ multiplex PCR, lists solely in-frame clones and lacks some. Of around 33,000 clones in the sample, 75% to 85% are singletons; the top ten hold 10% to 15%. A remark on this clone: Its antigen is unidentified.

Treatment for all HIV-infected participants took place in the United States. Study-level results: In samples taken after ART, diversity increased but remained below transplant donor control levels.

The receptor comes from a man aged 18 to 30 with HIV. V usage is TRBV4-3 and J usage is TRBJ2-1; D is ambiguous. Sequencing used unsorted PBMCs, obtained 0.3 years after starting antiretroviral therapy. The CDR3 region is CASSQQVSPYNEQFF. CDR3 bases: TGCGCCAGCAGCCAACAAGTCTCTCCCTACAATGAGCAGTTCTTC.